This TCR beta chain is from a study of blood T cell repertoires in COVID-19. V shed 3 bases and J shed 6 bases, with 5 bases lying between them. Germline V gives CDR1 MDHEN, CDR2 SYDVKM. The CDR3 spans 11 residues. Sequenced by immunoSEQ multiplex PCR; TCRdb stores in-frame clones only, minus some. The sample contains approximately 240,000 clones, approximately 83% of which appear only once. Sequenced sample: peripheral blood. This TCR was recovered from a woman aged 25 to 45 who had recovered from COVID-19. The rearrangement links TRBV28 to TRBJ1-1; D is uncertain. The CDR3 reads CASSLGAEAFF. The CDR3 DNA is TGTGCCAGCAGTTTGGGCGCTGAAGCTTTCTTT.